These 9 T cell receptor beta chains were sequenced from one sample in a study of OX40 agonist ivuxolimab in advanced cancers. Clones were read by immunoSEQ multiplex PCR, and TCRdb kept only the in-frame ones, dropping some. The top ten hold around 11% of the sample, which has 60,000 to 65,000 clones, approximately 89% seen once. This specimen was CD4+ or CD8+ T cells sorted from blood, taken in a trial of the OX40 agonist ivuxolimab. These TCRs come from an adult with an advanced solid tumor such as melanoma, head and neck, liver or kidney cancer.

The chain recombines TRBV10-1 with TRBJ2-2; D may correspond to TRBD1 or TRBD2 (6 bases each). V was trimmed by 3 bases and J by 7 bases, leaving 9 bases between them. Per germline, CDR1 WNHNN and CDR2 SYGVQD (reference sequence). This CDR3 contains 13 residues. The CDR3 DNA reads as TGCGCCAGCAGTGATAGGGGGGTCGGGGAGCTGTTTTTT. It codes for CASSDRGVGELFF.

This chain uses TRBV13 with TRBJ2-1; TRBD2 agrees at 11 bases. V lost 2 bases and J lost 4; bases outside the gene matches: 4. The CDR3 has 16 residues. CDR1 and CDR2 from the germline V gene are PRHDT and FYEKMQ (reference sequence). CDR3 loop: CASSLTLAGGYNEQFF. As DNA, the CDR3 is TGTGCCAGCAGCTTAACCCTAGCGGGAGGTTACAATGAGCAGTTCTTC.

The V and J genes are TRBV11-2 and TRBJ2-3; 10 nucleotides match TRBD2. Germline lookup yields CDR1 SGHAT and CDR2 FQNNGV. This CDR3 region has 17 residues. J lost 2 bases, V lost 3 bases, and 8 bases had no gene match. The CDR3: CASSLEATSGTTDTQYF. CDR3 nucleotide sequence: TGTGCCAGCAGCTTGGAAGCCACTAGCGGGACCACAGATACGCAGTATTTT.

The genes are TRBV6-5 and TRBJ1-1; D not resolved. The CDR3 totals 13 residues. V shed 2 bases and J shed 1 base, with 5 bases lying between them. Germline CDR1 and CDR2: MNHEY and SVGAGI. The CDR3 bases are TGTGCCAGCAGTTACGCAGGGAACACTGAAGCTTTCTTT. As protein: CASSYAGNTEAFF.

The rearrangement uses TRBV5-1 and TRBJ1-1; possible D gene TRBD1, 6 bases. The CDR3 is 16 amino acids. The V end was cut by 0 bases, the J end by 5 bases, with 17 bases between. Germline V gene lookup returns CDR1 SGHRS and CDR2 YFSETQ. The DNA for the CDR3 is TGCGCCAGCAGCTTGGAGACGGGGGGCGAGGGGACTGAAGCTTTCTTT. This encodes CASSLETGGEGTEAFF.

The genes are TRBV7-6 and TRBJ1-4, with D tentatively TRBD1 (6 bases). The length of the CDR3 is 15 residues. V gave up 1 base and J gave up 6 bases, with 12 bases separating them. Germline assignment: CDR1 SGHVS and CDR2 FNYEAQ. CDR3 bases: TGTGCCAGCAGCTTAGATCAGGGGCTCGATGAAAAACTGTTTTTT. Translated: CASSLDQGLDEKLFF.

A single count supports this clone. The V gene is TRBV7-9, the J gene TRBJ2-7, with a possible D match to TRBD1 (5 bases). Germline CDR1 and CDR2: SEHNR and FQNEAQ (reference sequence). There are 14 residues in the CDR3. Between the trimmed V and J ends, which lost 2 bases and 5 bases, there was a span of 13 bases. CDR3 sequence: CASSLFPGLDEQYF. The CDR3 coding sequence is TGTGCCAGCAGCTTATTTCCAGGGTTAGACGAGCAGTACTTC.

The CDR3 coding sequence is TGTGCCAGTAAAACAGGGGGGCGAACTGAAGCTTTCTTT. As protein: CASKTGGRTEAFF. The V gene is TRBV6-5, the J gene TRBJ1-1; 8 bases align to TRBD1. The CDR3 sequence is 13 residues long. Germline CDR1 and CDR2: MNHEY and SVGAGI. Trimming cost V 9 bases and J 5 bases; bases outside gene matches: 8.

This rearrangement joins TRBV28 to TRBJ2-2, with 7 bases lining up with TRBD2. Germline V gene data show CDR1 as MDHEN and CDR2 as SYDVKM. CDR3 length: 16 amino acids. Trimming took 2 bases from V and 3 from J; bases not matched to a gene: 6. CDR3 region: CASSLIGLADTGELFF. DNA of the CDR3: TGTGCCAGCAGTTTAATCGGGCTAGCGGACACCGGGGAGCTGTTTTTT.